Below are 32 T cell receptor beta chains sequenced from a single sample in a study of tumor-infiltrating lymphocytes in primary liver carcinoma. The authors took blood RNA from unsorted whole blood and also extracted germline DNA. A primer in the constant region served to generate TCR beta cDNA from about 480 ng of total RNA. Investigators got TCR beta libraries out of three nested multiplex PCR rounds, done with slightly modified ARM-PCR. In the first two PCR rounds, TRBV1-TRBV30 forward primers were paired with a C-beta reverse primer, and each round lasted about 9 cycles. MiXCR, run by TCRdb on the multiplex PCR reads, gives a single entry per CDR3 protein. This table holds over 250,000 distinct CDR3 sequences, 58% found once. Specimen: peripheral blood. The receptors here all came from a woman younger than 45 with primary liver carcinoma and hepatitis B virus infection.

The rearrangement links TRBV6-2 or TRBV6-3 to TRBJ1-5; D may be TRBD1 (5 bases). The CDR3 covers 14 residues. Between the trimmed V and J ends, which lost 0 bases and 6 bases, there was a span of 9 bases. In germline, CDR1 is MNHEY, CDR2 SVGEGT. The CDR3 loop reads CASSYSRGVQPQHF. Here the CDR3 DNA reads TGTGCCAGCAGTTACTCGAGAGGGGTTCAGCCCCAGCATTTT.

Of note for this clonotype: At one end, the junction sequence differs from germline, possibly due to a read error. V and J are TRBV11-2 and TRBJ2-2; D might be TRBD2 (5 bases). From germline, CDR1 is SGHAT and CDR2 FQNNGV. This CDR3 contains 15 residues. The CDR3 reads CASSQASGSTGELFF. CDR3 DNA sequence: TGTGCAAGCAGCCAGGCAAGCGGTTCGACCGGGGAGCTGTTTTTT.

In this sample, this clonotype turned up many times. This chain links TRBV4-2 with TRBJ2-7, with D uncertain. The CDR3 spans 14 residues. V lost 0 bases to trimming and J lost 2 bases, with 8 bases between them. The germline V gene encodes CDR1 LGHNA and CDR2 YNFKEQ. CDR3: CASSQDSRTYEQYF. The CDR3 region has the DNA TGTGCCAGCAGCCAAGATTCCAGGACCTACGAGCAGTACTTC.

This clonotype turned up a few times. V gene TRBV10-2 combines with J gene TRBJ2-1; D not resolved. Trimming stripped 3 bases from V and 3 bases from J, with 6 bases between. Per germline, CDR1 WSHSY and CDR2 SAAADI. This CDR3 comprises 13 residues. The CDR3 spells CASSDDLYNEQFF. In DNA, the CDR3 is TGCGCCAGCAGTGATGACCTCTACAATGAGCAGTTCTTC.

Notes on this clonotype: A much more abundant neighbour one base away suggests this may be a read error. This chain uses TRBV6-2 or TRBV6-3 with TRBJ2-4; a possible D gene is TRBD2 (5 bases). Germline V lookup: CDR1 MNHEY, CDR2 SVGEGT. CDR3 length equals 15 residues. Here the CDR3 DNA reads TGTGCCAGCAGTTCCCCGAGGCTAGCCAAAACCATTCAGTACTTC. This encodes CASSSPRLAKTIQYF.

Details on this clonotype: Germline is not matched at one junction end, which may reflect a read error. The genes are TRBV6-6 and TRBJ2-1, with TRBD1 matching over 9 bases. The germline gives CDR1 MNHNY, CDR2 SVGAGI (reference sequence). This CDR3 comprises 17 residues. As DNA, the CDR3 is TGTGCCAGCCGTTACTCGGTGGGACAGGGCATACACAATGAGCAGTTCTTC. Amino acids: CASRYSVGQGIHNEQFF.

CDR3 in amino acids: CASRTPAGGGSGQFF. The DNA of the CDR3 is TGTGCCAGTAGGACCCCAGCGGGAGGGGGGAGCGGGCAGTTCTTC. This chain connects TRBV6-5 to TRBJ2-1; 10 nucleotides agree with TRBD2. The CDR3 length is 15 residues. The junction had 17 bases not matched to a gene; V was cut back by 9 bases and J by 12 bases. In germline, CDR1 is MNHEY, CDR2 SVGAGI.

Turning to this clonotype: A read error is possible here, since a much larger clone lies one base away. V is TRBV7-9 and J is TRBJ2-7; 7 positions agree with TRBD2. CDR3 size: 15 residues. Germline CDR1 is SEHNR and CDR2 is FQNEAQ (reference sequence). This chain's CDR3 is CASSSPGTTVYEKYF. DNA of the CDR3: TGTGCCAGCAGCTCCCCCGGGACTACCGTATACGAGAAGTACTTC.

This clonotype was seen at least ten times. This chain connects TRBV11-2 to TRBJ1-3, with D possibly TRBD1 on 6 matching bases. The CDR3 length is 14 residues. The V end lost 0 bases, the J end lost 6 bases, and 9 bases lay between the germline ends. Germline CDR1 SGHAT, CDR2 FQNNGV. The CDR3 sequence: CASSLDPGANTIYF. CDR3 DNA sequence: TGTGCCAGCAGCTTAGATCCAGGGGCAAACACCATATATTTT.

The chain's CDR3 is CASSVGQQQYF. The CDR3 DNA reads as TGTGCCAGCAGCGTCGGACAGCAGCAGTACTTC. V gene TRBV7-9 combines with J gene TRBJ2-7; D might be TRBD1 (6 bases). The CDR3 runs to 11 residues. Germline CDR1 is SEHNR and CDR2 is FQNEAQ (reference sequence). The V gene lost 5 bases and the J gene lost 8 bases, with 10 bases spanning the gap.

As regards this clonotype: A single base separates this from a much larger clone, so it may be a read error. This chain connects TRBV12-3 or TRBV12-4 to TRBJ1-6, with a tentative D call TRBD1 (6 bases). The CDR3 length is 14 residues. The CDR3 DNA is TGTGTCAGCACCCTCTCGACAGGCGGCTCACCCCTCCACTTT. As protein: CVSTLSTGGSPLHF.

The chain is built from TRBV4-3 and TRBJ2-1; possibly TRBD2 for D (6 bases). CDR1 is LGHNA, CDR2 YSLEER, per germline. The CDR3 is made up of 18 amino acids. Trimming removed 1 base from V and 4 bases from J, with 20 bases in between. In nucleotides, the CDR3 is TGCGCCAGCAGCCAAGGTTGGGATACTAGCCTCCCTTACAATGAGCAGTTCTTC. This codes for CASSQGWDTSLPYNEQFF.

In its sample, this clonotype was seen once. A much larger clone is a single base away; this may be a read error. The chain combines TRBV4-1 with TRBJ2-7; a possible D gene is TRBD2 (5 bases). CDR3 length: 16 residues. Germline loops: CDR1 MGHRA, CDR2 YSYEKL. CDR3 nucleotides: TGCGACAGCAGCCAAGCGCTCCAGGACTTCTCCTACGAGCAGTACTTC. It translates to CDSSQALQDFSYEQYF.

This clonotype showed up just a few times. This chain joins TRBV6-1 and TRBJ1-1, with 8 positions matching TRBD1. Per germline, CDR1 MNHNS and CDR2 SASEGT. With V trimmed by 5 bases and J by 1 base, 3 bases remained unmatched. The CDR3 extends over 14 amino acids. CDR3 nucleotides: TGTGCCAGCAGTTTCGGACAGGGGAACACTGAAGCTTTCTTT. Translating it yields CASSFGQGNTEAFF.

This chain links TRBV12-3 or TRBV12-4 with TRBJ2-7; 7 nucleotides agree with TRBD1. The CDR3 has 14 residues. V gave up 4 bases and J gave up 0 bases; unmatched junction bases: 3. CDR3 coding DNA: TGTGCCAGCAGTTGGGACAGTTACTCCTACGAGCAGTACTTC. This gives the protein CASSWDSYSYEQYF.

With regard to this clonotype: Just one base apart from a much larger clone, this may be a read error. Without the conserved terminal phenylalanine or tryptophan, this CDR3 likely stems from a read error. V usage is TRBV7-8 and J usage is TRBJ2-3; D is possibly TRBD1 or TRBD2 (5 bases each). The CDR3 runs 15 residues. Trimming shortened V by 5 bases and J by 1 base, and 13 bases separated the two germline ends. Germline loops: CDR1 SGHVS, CDR2 FQNEAQ. The CDR3 bases are TGTGCCAGCAGCCCGCGTGAGGGGCGCACAGATACGCAGTATTAT. This gives the protein CASSPREGRTDTQYY.

The J gene is TRBJ1-2, the V gene TRBV6-1; D uncertain. V was shortened by 10 bases and J by 6 bases, with 3 bases between the two germline ends. There are 8 residues in the CDR3. CDR1 MNHNS and CDR2 SASEGT come from the germline V gene. CDR3 nucleotide sequence: TGTGCCATCCATGGCTACACCTTC. It is translated as CAIHGYTF.

On this clonotype: One end of the junction does not line up with germline, which may come from a read error. V usage is TRBV11-2 and J usage is TRBJ2-7, with D uncertain. The CDR3 is 15 amino acids. Germline CDR1 reads SGHAT; CDR2 reads FQNNGV. The CDR3 DNA is TGTGCCATCAGCCCGATGGGGTGGGCTACATACGAGCAGTACTTC. Its protein is CAISPMGWATYEQYF.

This clonotype was found a few times. The chain combines TRBV5-5 with TRBJ2-7; D is ambiguous. The CDR3 loop spans 12 amino acids. Per germline, CDR1 SGHKS and CDR2 YYEKEE (reference sequence). Between the trimmed V and J ends, which lost 4 bases and 9 bases, there was a span of 14 bases. CDR3 nucleotides: TGTGCCAGCAGCCTCGGATCTTCCGGGCAGTACTTC. This encodes CASSLGSSGQYF.

This clonotype occurred many times. The chain employs TRBV4-2 and TRBJ1-4, with 7 positions matching TRBD1. Germline CDR1 LGHNA, CDR2 YNFKEQ. Trimming removed 1 base from V and 10 bases from J; junction bases left unmatched: 6. The CDR3 has 14 amino acids. The CDR3 region is CASSQADRVVKLFF. The DNA for the CDR3 is TGTGCCAGCAGCCAAGCCGACAGGGTCGTAAAACTGTTTTTT.

To note about this clonotype: One end of the junction is discordant with germline, which a read error may explain. The genes are TRBV6-1 and TRBJ1-6, with D perhaps TRBD1 (6 bases). This CDR3 is built from 18 residues. Germline-derived CDR1 and CDR2 are MNHNS and SASEGT. CDR3 region: CVSSQSAGAMVLNSPLHF. The CDR3 DNA reads TGTGTCAGCAGTCAGTCAGCAGGGGCTATGGTGTTGAATTCACCCCTCCACTTT.

For the CDR3, the DNA is TGTGCCAGCAGTTACGGCGGCGGGGACGGAAACACCATATATTTT. This translates into CASSYGGGDGNTIYF. The V and J genes are TRBV6-2 or TRBV6-3 and TRBJ1-3; maybe TRBD1 (5 bases). In germline, CDR1 is MNHEY, CDR2 SVGEGT. The CDR3 loop spans 15 amino acids. Trimming removed 2 bases at V and 4 bases at J, with 12 bases between.

As for this clonotype: This may arise from a read error, as a much more abundant clone is one base away. The chain joins TRBV4-1 to TRBJ2-3; TRBD2 aligns across 9 bases. The CDR3 is made up of 17 amino acids. Looked up from germline, CDR1 is MGHRA and CDR2 is YSYEKL. CDR3 in DNA: TGCGCCAGCAGCCAAGATCGCCTAGCGGGAAGCACAGATATGCAGTATTTT. Amino acid sequence: CASSQDRLAGSTDMQYF.

Turning to this clonotype: One base away lies a much larger clone, so this may be a sequencing read error. CDR3 loop: CASSSPGLAGGLPETQYF. CDR3 sequence (DNA): TGTGCCAGCAGTTCCCCGGGACTAGCGGGAGGGCTCCCAGAGACCCAGTACTTC. This chain joins TRBV12-3 or TRBV12-4 and TRBJ2-5; 16 bases match TRBD2. The CDR3 sequence is 18 residues long. J lost 4 bases, V lost 4 bases, and 9 bases had no gene match.

This clonotype turned up a few times. The chain uses TRBV5-5 and TRBJ1-6, with D unclear. Trimming stripped 4 bases from V and 4 bases from J, with 3 bases between. The germline gives CDR1 SGHKS, CDR2 YYEKEE (reference sequence). The CDR3 length is 12 residues. CDR3 nucleotide sequence: TGTGCCAGCAGCCCTTATAATTCACCCCTCCACTTT. Encoded protein: CASSPYNSPLHF. Full variable domain (rest looked up from reference TRBV5-5 and TRBJ1-6): DAGVTQSPTHLIKTRGQQVTLRCSPISGHKSVSWYQQVLGQGPQFIFQYYEKEERGRGNFPDRFSARQFPNYSSELNVNALLLGDSALYLCASSPYNSPLHFGNGTRLTVT.

This clonotype was recorded only once. The V gene is TRBV6-2 or TRBV6-3, the J gene TRBJ2-1, with 11 bases aligning to TRBD2. The germline gives CDR1 MNHEY, CDR2 SVGEGT. V gave up 5 bases and J gave up 9 bases; unmatched junction bases: 9. CDR3 length equals 15 residues. The CDR3 loop reads CASSRTSGSRGEQFF. In DNA form, the CDR3 reads TGTGCCAGCAGTCGGACTAGCGGGTCTCGTGGTGAGCAGTTCTTC.

The V call is TRBV14, the J call TRBJ2-3; perhaps TRBD1 as D (5 bases). The DNA matches TRBJ1-5 better at its end, which makes the J call doubtful. The germline CDR1 and CDR2 sequences are SGHDN and FVKESK. The CDR3 consists of 18 residues. The CDR3 bases are TGTGCCAGCAGCCAAGGGGGTCCTCGGCGGGGCCCCACAGATACGCAGCATTTT. It encodes CASSQGGPRRGPTDTQHF.

This chain joins TRBV12-3 or TRBV12-4 and TRBJ2-7; tentatively, D is TRBD2 (5 bases). With 3 bases removed from V and 3 bases from J, the gap between germline ends came to 15 bases. CDR3 length: 15 amino acids. The CDR3 bases are TGTGCCAGCAGTTTGGGTGGGAGTTGGAGCTACGAGCAGTACTTC. Translation: CASSLGGSWSYEQYF.

Regarding this clonotype: This may stem from a read error, because a much larger clone lies one nucleotide away. The chain has TRBV6-5 and TRBJ2-1; 13 bases are a match to TRBD2. The germline V gene encodes CDR1 MNHEY and CDR2 SVGAGI. This CDR3 is built from 15 residues. The CDR3 here is CANSKGLAGAGEQFF. The CDR3 DNA reads as TGTGCCAACAGTAAAGGACTAGCGGGAGCAGGTGAGCAGTTCTTC.

Concerning this clonotype: At one end, the junction sequence differs from germline, possibly due to a read error. J is TRBJ2-7 and V is TRBV4-3, with TRBD1 matching 8 bases. The CDR3 spans 13 residues. Germline loops: CDR1 LGHNA, CDR2 YSLEER. CDR3 residues: CASNQGQGYEQYF. The DNA of the CDR3 is TGCGCCAGCAACCAAGGACAGGGTTACGAGCAGTACTTC.

This chain connects TRBV28 to TRBJ1-1; D is unclear. V lost 3 bases and J lost 0, with 11 bases in between. Germline V gene sequence: CDR1 MDHEN, CDR2 SYDVKM. The length of the CDR3 is 15 residues. CDR3 loop: CASSLARLMNTEAFF. For the CDR3, the DNA is TGTGCCAGCAGTTTGGCTAGGTTAATGAACACTGAAGCTTTCTTT.

As to this clonotype: A read error may explain this, as a much larger clone is one base away. This chain connects TRBV6-1 to TRBJ2-1; no firm D call. V was trimmed by 8 bases and J by 7 bases, leaving 24 bases between them. Per germline, CDR1 MNHNS and CDR2 SASEGT. There are 16 residues in the CDR3. This chain's CDR3 is CASHTKRLDPRNEQFF. Here the CDR3 DNA reads TGTGCCAGCCACACCAAAAGACTGGATCCGAGGAATGAGCAGTTCTTC.